The 30 T cell receptor beta chains in this list originate from one sample, sequenced in a study of cytomegalovirus exposure and HLA in healthy donors. 60 Vbeta and 13 Jbeta primers were used in PCR. The assay was immunoSEQ multiplex PCR, and TCRdb's table has in-frame clones only and misses some. The sample contains fewer than 200,000 clones, about 83% of which appear only once. Sequenced sample: PBMCs. The receptors come from a man aged 35-49 years in good health and CMV-seropositive.

In its sample, this clone was seen a few times. The CDR3 bases are TGCGCCAGCATCGATATCTCGGGAAGCACAGATACGCAGTATTTT. This encodes CASIDISGSTDTQYF. The rearrangement links TRBV5-1 to TRBJ2-3; perhaps TRBD2 as D (5 bases). The CDR3 loop spans 15 amino acids. V was trimmed by 6 bases and J by 0 bases, leaving 14 bases between them. Germline V gives CDR1 SGHRS, CDR2 YFSETQ.

This clone was counted a single time. This chain uses TRBV5-6 with TRBJ1-1, with TRBD1 matching over 12 bases. This CDR3 has 15 amino acids. Trimming cost V 1 base and J 10 bases; bases outside gene matches: 8. CDR1 is SGHDT and CDR2 is YYEEEE in the germline V gene. CDR3 amino acids: CASSLYGTGGFGAFF. CDR3 in DNA: TGTGCCAGCAGCTTGTACGGGACAGGGGGCTTCGGAGCTTTCTTT.

V usage is TRBV4-2 and J usage is TRBJ1-1; D remains unclear. This CDR3 spans 14 amino acids. Trimming cost V 0 bases and J 0 bases, with 5 bases left between them. The germline V gene has CDR1 LGHNA and CDR2 YNFKEQ. CDR3: CASSQDPVNTEAFF. For the CDR3, the DNA is TGTGCCAGCAGCCAAGATCCTGTGAACACTGAAGCTTTCTTT.

The chain joins TRBV5-1 to TRBJ1-2; 8 bases line up with TRBD1. Looked up from germline, CDR1 is SGHRS and CDR2 is YFSETQ. This CDR3 is built from 13 residues. V lost 2 bases, J lost 4 bases, and 1 base stayed unmatched. DNA of the CDR3: TGCGCCAGCAGCTTTACAGGGGGCTATGGCTACACCTTC. Protein: CASSFTGGYGYTF.

This chain joins TRBV19 and TRBJ2-7, with 10 bases matching TRBD1. Germline assignment: CDR1 LNHDA and CDR2 SQIVND (reference sequence). V gave up 5 bases and J gave up 1 base; unmatched junction bases: 8. The CDR3 has 16 residues. The CDR3 DNA reads TGTGCCAGTAGTCAAGGCCGGGACAGGGGTTCCTACGAGCAGTACTTC. Protein product: CASSQGRDRGSYEQYF.

The chain joins TRBV28 to TRBJ2-1, with 11 bases aligning to TRBD2. V lost 3 bases, J lost 5 bases, and 6 bases stayed unmatched. The CDR3 runs to 16 residues. Germline V gene data show CDR1 as MDHEN and CDR2 as SYDVKM. CDR3 protein: CASSFLSGLADNEQFF. For the CDR3, the DNA is TGTGCCAGCAGTTTTTTATCGGGACTAGCGGACAATGAGCAGTTCTTC.

The CDR3 region has the DNA TGCAGCGTTCGACAGGGGGATGGTGAAGCTTTCTTT. Translation: CSVRQGDGEAFF. V gene TRBV29-1 combines with J gene TRBJ1-1; 9 nucleotides agree with TRBD1. V gave up 5 bases and J gave up 7 bases; unmatched junction bases: 5. This CDR3 comprises 12 residues. Germline values: CDR1 SQVTM, CDR2 ANQGSEA.

This sequence joins TRBV4-1 and TRBJ1-4, with D perhaps matching TRBD1 (5 bases). V was trimmed by 3 bases and J by 2 bases, leaving 13 bases between them. The CDR3 has 16 amino acids. CDR1 is MGHRA and CDR2 is YSYEKL in the germline V gene. The CDR3 sequence: CASSQAGGTTNEKLFF. The CDR3 DNA is TGCGCCAGCAGCCAGGCGGGGGGTACTACTAATGAAAAACTGTTTTTT.

The genes are TRBV5-1 and TRBJ2-3, with TRBD2 matching 7 bases. CDR1 and CDR2 from the germline V gene are SGHRS and YFSETQ. The CDR3 length is 14 residues. V trimming: 5 bases; J trimming: 2 bases; junction bases outside the gene matches: 5. CDR3 DNA sequence: TGCGCCAGCAGTTCGCTAGCGGTCACAGATACGCAGTATTTT. This translates into CASSSLAVTDTQYF.

Only a few counts were recorded for this clone. V is TRBV5-5 and J is TRBJ2-1; TRBD2 agrees at 9 bases. Germline lookup yields CDR1 SGHKS and CDR2 YYEKEE (reference sequence). J was trimmed by 2 bases and V by 0 bases; bases with no gene match: 3. The CDR3 runs to 16 residues. The CDR3 DNA reads TGTGCCAGCAGCTTGGTGCGACTAGCGGCCTACAATGAGCAGTTCTTC. Translated: CASSLVRLAAYNEQFF.

About this clone: This same CDR3 is encoded by further DNA sequences in the sample. V gene TRBV5-6 combines with J gene TRBJ2-4; no clear D. The germline V and J ends were trimmed by 0 bases and 0 bases, with 7 bases remaining between them. Germline CDR1 is SGHDT and CDR2 is YYEEEE. CDR3 length: 15 residues. The CDR3 loop reads CASSLAVRAKNIQYF. The CDR3 DNA reads as TGTGCCAGCAGCTTGGCCGTGAGAGCCAAAAACATTCAGTACTTC.

The chain joins TRBV7-7 to TRBJ2-3, with 8 bases that match TRBD1. V gave up 5 bases and J gave up 8 bases; unmatched junction bases: 6. CDR1 is SSHAT and CDR2 is FNYEAQ in the germline V gene (reference sequence). This CDR3 contains 13 residues. DNA for the CDR3: TGTGCCAGCAGCCCAGGGGGCCGGGGTACGCAGTATTTT. Translated: CASSPGGRGTQYF.

The CDR3 is CASSLRVTGQASGYTF. The CDR3 DNA is TGTGCCAGCAGTCTCCGGGTCACCGGACAGGCTAGTGGCTACACCTTC. The chain couples TRBV7-2 to TRBJ1-2; 7 nucleotides align to TRBD1. This CDR3 is built from 16 residues. The V and J ends lost 6 bases and 7 bases, in that order; junction bases with no gene match: 17. Germline V lookup: CDR1 SGHTA, CDR2 FQGNSA.

The chain uses TRBV15 and TRBJ1-1, with D unresolved. This CDR3 spans 14 amino acids. The germline V gene has CDR1 LNHNV and CDR2 YYDKDF (reference sequence). V dropped 1 base and J dropped 3 bases, with 9 bases sitting between them. Here the CDR3 reads CATSRGAGDTEAFF. The CDR3 DNA reads as TGTGCCACCAGCAGAGGGGCGGGAGACACTGAAGCTTTCTTT.

The sample holds one count of this clone. This chain links TRBV6-1 with TRBJ1-2; no clear D. CDR1 and CDR2 (germline): MNHNS, SASEGT. Trimming took 5 bases from V and 8 from J, leaving 18 bases between them. The CDR3 has 14 amino acids. Written as DNA, the CDR3 is TGTGCCAGCAGTCCCTTGGAGCGGACCTTGGGCTACACCTTC. Translated, it gives CASSPLERTLGYTF.

This clone has only one observation. The chain couples TRBV18 to TRBJ1-2; the D gene is possibly TRBD1 (5 bases). Germline CDR1 and CDR2: KGHSH and LQKENI. Trimming stripped 6 bases from V and 2 bases from J, with 19 bases between. The CDR3 runs to 16 residues. The chain's CDR3 is CASSSLFKQDNYGYTF. The CDR3 region has the DNA TGTGCCAGCTCCTCGCTGTTTAAACAGGACAACTATGGCTACACCTTC.

V usage is TRBV11-3 and J usage is TRBJ2-2, with TRBD2 matching 11 bases. The germline V gene has CDR1 SGHNT and CDR2 YENEEA. The CDR3 extends over 17 amino acids. The junction had 8 bases not matched to a gene; V was cut back by 5 bases and J by 3 bases. CDR3 DNA: TGTGCCAGCAGCGATTCCCCACTAGCGGGAGACACCGGGGAGCTGTTTTTT. It encodes CASSDSPLAGDTGELFF.

In this sample, this clone turned up once. J is TRBJ2-1 and V is TRBV10-2, with 7 bases that match TRBD2. Germline trimming cut 0 bases from V and 2 bases from J; bases unmatched to any gene: 4. Germline V gene data show CDR1 as WSHSY and CDR2 as SAAADI. This CDR3 spans 16 amino acids. This CDR3 reads CASSESGGSAYNEQFF. In nucleotides, the CDR3 is TGCGCCAGCAGTGAGTCGGGGGGGTCTGCCTACAATGAGCAGTTCTTC.

This chain uses TRBV7-3 with TRBJ2-3, with a tentative D call TRBD2 (5 bases). CDR1 is SGHTA and CDR2 is FQGTGA in the germline V gene. Trimming removed 3 bases at V and 1 base at J, with 11 bases between. This CDR3 has 15 residues. CDR3 sequence (DNA): TGTGCCAGCAGCTTCGAAGCGGCGGGCACAGATACGCAGTATTTT. Its protein product is CASSFEAAGTDTQYF.

The V call is TRBV27, the J call TRBJ2-7; no definite D call. The CDR3 spans 13 residues. The V and J ends lost 2 bases and 3 bases respectively, with 8 bases between them. Looked up from germline, CDR1 is MNHEY and CDR2 is SMNVEV (reference sequence). The CDR3 protein is CASSLLGHYEQYF. The CDR3 nucleotides are TGTGCCAGCAGTTTACTGGGCCACTACGAGCAGTACTTC.

V usage is TRBV7-8 and J usage is TRBJ2-4, with TRBD2 identical over 7 bases. The CDR3 extends over 19 amino acids. The J segment lost 0 bases and the V segment lost 5 bases, leaving 16 bases of the junction unmatched. Germline V gene lookup returns CDR1 SGHVS and CDR2 FQNEAQ. CDR3 amino acids: CASSQRLAGNDLAKNIQYF. CDR3 DNA: TGTGCCAGCAGCCAGCGACTAGCCGGTAACGATCTAGCCAAAAACATTCAGTACTTC.

The chain links TRBV7-3 to TRBJ1-1; 10 nucleotides match TRBD1. There are 15 residues in the CDR3. Germline V lookup: CDR1 SGHTA, CDR2 FQGTGA. V lost 4 bases to trimming and J lost 5 bases; unmatched junction nucleotides: 7. This chain's CDR3 is CASSSTGGAWTEAFF. CDR3 sequence (DNA): TGTGCCAGCAGCTCGACAGGGGGCGCGTGGACTGAAGCTTTCTTT. Filled out from reference TRBV7-3 and TRBJ1-1, the complete variable domain reads GAGVSQTPSNKVTEKGKYVELRCDPISGHTALYWYRQSLGQGPEFLIYFQGTGAADDSGLPNDRFFAVRPEGSVSTLKIQRTERGDSAVYLCASSSTGGAWTEAFFGQGTRLTVV.

The chain couples TRBV29-1 to TRBJ2-7, with 7 nucleotides matching TRBD1. Germline V lookup: CDR1 SQVTM, CDR2 ANQGSEA. V lost 5 bases and J lost 3; bases outside the gene matches: 1. This CDR3 contains 11 residues. This chain's CDR3 is CSVRTGYEQYF. CDR3 bases: TGCAGCGTTAGGACAGGCTACGAGCAGTACTTC.

The genes are TRBV11-2 and TRBJ2-3; D perhaps matches TRBD2 (6 bases). Germline assignment: CDR1 SGHAT and CDR2 FQNNGV. Trimming removed 0 bases from V and 6 bases from J, with 10 bases in between. The length of the CDR3 is 14 residues. CDR3 in amino acids: CASSLDGSGDTQYF. DNA for the CDR3: TGTGCCAGCAGCTTAGACGGGAGCGGGGATACGCAGTATTTT.

This clone was counted a few times. V gene TRBV5-8 combines with J gene TRBJ2-2; 9 bases agree with TRBD1. Looked up from germline, CDR1 is SGHTS and CDR2 is YDEGEE. The CDR3 runs to 13 residues. Germline trimming cut 10 bases from V and 5 bases from J; bases unmatched to any gene: 6. CDR3 loop: CAGWDRETGELFF. DNA for the CDR3: TGTGCCGGCTGGGACAGGGAGACCGGGGAGCTGTTTTTT.

The sample holds a few counts of this clone. The CDR3 sequence is CATSRGGAMNTEAFF. For the CDR3, the DNA is TGTGCCACCAGCAGAGGGGGCGCCATGAACACTGAAGCTTTCTTT. This rearrangement joins TRBV15 to TRBJ1-1; D may be TRBD1 (5 bases). The germline CDR1 and CDR2 sequences are LNHNV and YYDKDF (reference sequence). CDR3 size: 15 residues. V was pared by 1 base and J by 0 bases, with 9 bases between.

The V call is TRBV5-1, the J call TRBJ1-1; weak D call: TRBD1 (5 bases). V was clipped by 0 bases and J by 1 base, with 10 bases between them. Germline V gene data show CDR1 as SGHRS and CDR2 as YFSETQ. This CDR3 comprises 15 residues. CDR3: CASSLAGGPNTEAFF. The CDR3 region has the DNA TGCGCCAGCAGCTTGGCCGGGGGACCGAACACTGAAGCTTTCTTT.

This clone was seen a few times. The rearrangement links TRBV7-2 to TRBJ1-3; D unresolved. Germline V lookup: CDR1 SGHTA, CDR2 FQGNSA. The CDR3 has 14 amino acids. Between the trimmed V and J ends, which lost 5 bases and 8 bases, there was a span of 16 bases. The CDR3 sequence is CASSAHPGGHTIYF. Written as DNA, the CDR3 is TGTGCCAGCAGCGCGCATCCGGGAGGGCACACCATATATTTT.

In this sample, this clone turned up once. This chain uses TRBV5-1 with TRBJ2-1; 8 nucleotides line up with TRBD2. J was trimmed by 4 bases and V by 3 bases; bases with no gene match: 6. Germline assignment: CDR1 SGHRS and CDR2 YFSETQ. The CDR3 spans 15 residues. The CDR3 is CASSWTSSEYNEQFF. CDR3 nucleotide sequence: TGCGCCAGCAGCTGGACTAGCTCGGAATACAATGAGCAGTTCTTC.

The chain joins TRBV6-5 to TRBJ2-7; the D is unclear. Between the trimmed V and J ends, which lost 5 bases and 2 bases, there was a span of 10 bases. Germline loops: CDR1 MNHEY, CDR2 SVGAGI. There are 13 residues in the CDR3. The DNA of the CDR3 is TGTGCCAGCAGTGTTACGGGTACCTACGAGCAGTACTTC. This sequence encodes CASSVTGTYEQYF.